A selection of T cell receptor beta chains follows, all from one sample in a study of T cells in Graves' hyperthyroidism and ophthalmopathy. TCRdb reprocessed the multiplex PCR reads via MiXCR and lists one record per CDR3 protein. The sample has a few hundred thousand distinct CDR3 sequences; 15% to 19% are singletons. The specimen sequenced was blood. The receptor set was obtained from a woman in her twenties or thirties with Graves' hyperthyroidism. The CDR3 runs from the conserved cysteine through the conserved F or W. A D gene is named only where the DNA matches it firmly. Clone size is shown for a subset of rows, as once, few, many or a class of expanded clone.

j_gene	v_gene	d_gene	abundance	CDR3aa	CDR3nt
TRBJ2-1	TRBV20-1	-	many	CSASSPGGEQFF	TGCAGTGCTAGCAGCCCAGGAGGTGAGCAGTTCTTC
TRBJ2-2	TRBV12-3/TRBV12-4	-	many	CASSVRTANTGELFF	TGTGCCAGCAGTGTAAGGACGGCGAACACCGGGGAGCTGTTTTTT
TRBJ2-1	TRBV28	-	many	CASRPQPGEAEQFF	TGTGCCAGCAGACCTCAACCAGGGGAGGCTGAGCAGTTCTTC
TRBJ1-6	TRBV20-1	TRBD1	few	CSARGATGDDNSPLHF	TGCAGTGCTAGAGGGGCGACAGGGGACGATAATTCACCCCTCCACTTT
TRBJ2-5	TRBV6-2/TRBV6-3	-	many	CASSYSRETQYF	TGTGCCAGCAGTTACTCGAGGGAGACCCAGTACTTC
TRBJ1-1	TRBV3-1	-	many	CASSNYGEGTEAFF	TGTGCCAGCAGCAACTACGGGGAGGGGACTGAAGCTTTCTTT
TRBJ1-5	TRBV27	-	few	CASSFGMNQPQHF	TGTGCCAGCAGTTTTGGAATGAATCAGCCCCAGCATTTT
TRBJ2-1	TRBV28	-	many	CASSFFPGLDNEQFF	TGTGCCAGCAGTTTTTTTCCCGGACTCGACAATGAGCAGTTCTTC
TRBJ2-2	TRBV15	-	-	CATSSPPNTGELFF	TGTGCCACCAGCAGCCCGCCGAACACCGGGGAGCTGTTTTTT
TRBJ2-7	TRBV20-1	-	many	CSVSDATYYEQYF	TGCAGTGTCAGTGACGCAACCTATTACGAGCAGTACTTC
TRBJ2-3	TRBV7-6	TRBD2	few	CASSLSWRGDTDTQYF	TGTGCCAGCAGCTTATCATGGCGGGGGGACACAGATACGCAGTATTTT
TRBJ2-2	TRBV30	-	many	CAWSVVEGRWTGELFF	TGTGCCTGGAGTGTAGTGGAGGGGAGGTGGACCGGGGAGCTGTTTTTT
TRBJ2-3	TRBV7-9	-	-	CASSFGGLDTQYF	TGTGCCAGCAGCTTTGGGGGCCTAGATACGCAGTATTTT
TRBJ2-2	TRBV10-3	-	many	CAISDPRRTGELFF	TGTGCCATCAGTGATCCGCGGCGGACCGGGGAGCTGTTTTTT
TRBJ2-1	TRBV15	-	many	CATSSLYSSYNEQFF	TGTGCCACCAGCAGCCTCTATAGCTCCTACAATGAGCAGTTCTTC
TRBJ2-7	TRBV9	-	few	CASKGSGDEQYF	TGTGCCAGCAAGGGGAGCGGCGACGAGCAGTACTTC
TRBJ2-2	TRBV9	-	-	CASSPGLITGELFF	TGTGCCAGCAGCCCCGGACTGATCACCGGGGAGCTGTTTTTT
TRBJ1-5	TRBV27	-	many	CASKRRLSNQPQHF	TGTGCCAGCAAGCGGAGACTTAGCAATCAGCCCCAGCATTTT
TRBJ2-7	TRBV25-1	-	-	CASSGGVPYEQYF	TGTGCCAGCAGTGGGGGGGTCCCCTACGAGCAGTACTTC
TRBJ2-5	TRBV6-2/TRBV6-3	TRBD1	many	CASSSGTGAMGEGETQYF	TGTGCCAGCAGTTCGGGGACAGGGGCCATGGGCGAAGGAGAGACCCAGTACTTC
TRBJ2-1	TRBV7-3	TRBD1	few	CASSLTRQGGYNEQFF	TGTGCCAGCAGCTTAACCCGACAGGGGGGGTACAATGAGCAGTTCTTC
TRBJ2-5	TRBV6-4	-	-	CAGSLGYQETQYF	TGTGCCGGGTCCCTAGGGTACCAAGAGACCCAGTACTTC
TRBJ2-1	TRBV29-1	-	few	CSVPLYNEQFF	TGCAGCGTCCCTCTCTACAATGAGCAGTTCTTC
TRBJ2-7	TRBV12-3/TRBV12-4	-	many	CASSRDSQYEQYF	TGTGCCAGCAGCCGGGACTCGCAGTACGAGCAGTACTTC
TRBJ2-1	TRBV24-1	-	many	CATSDVPGEQFF	TGTGCCACCAGTGATGTCCCGGGAGAGCAGTTCTTC
TRBJ2-7	TRBV6-6	-	few	CASSYLGGPSHEQYF	TGTGCCAGCAGTTACCTCGGAGGGCCCAGCCACGAGCAGTACTTC
TRBJ2-1	TRBV20-1	-	many	CSASPGQANSYNEQFF	TGCAGTGCTAGCCCCGGGCAGGCGAACTCCTACAATGAGCAGTTCTTC
TRBJ2-1	TRBV12-3/TRBV12-4	TRBD2	many	CASSPSRLAGELEQFF	TGTGCCAGCAGTCCCTCCAGGTTAGCGGGAGAACTTGAGCAGTTCTTC
TRBJ2-3	TRBV7-8	TRBD2	many	CASRPTSGNGDTQYF	TGTGCCAGCAGACCGACTAGCGGGAATGGGGATACGCAGTATTTT
TRBJ1-2	TRBV27	-	once	CASRGEGYGYTF	TGTGCCAGCAGGGGAGAAGGCTATGGCTACACCTTC
TRBJ2-1	TRBV5-6	TRBD2	many	CASSLVGTSFDEQFF	TGTGCCAGCAGCCTGGTTGGGACTAGTTTCGATGAGCAGTTCTTC
TRBJ2-1	TRBV7-9	TRBD2	many	CASRGELAGYNEQFF	TGTGCCAGCAGGGGCGAACTAGCGGGCTACAATGAGCAGTTCTTC
TRBJ2-7	TRBV7-9	TRBD1	many	CASSTRPGTGNYEQYF	TGTGCCAGCAGCACGCGTCCCGGGACAGGGAACTACGAGCAGTACTTC
TRBJ2-1	TRBV24-1	-	few	CATSPGGGQVYGEQFF	TGTGCCACCAGTCCGGGGGGGGGACAGGTCTACGGTGAGCAGTTCTTC
TRBJ1-3	TRBV7-9	-	-	CASSLYDGNTIYF	TGTGCCAGCAGCTTATATGACGGAAACACCATATATTTT
TRBJ1-6	TRBV10-3	-	many	CAISEADLSPLHF	TGTGCCATCAGTGAAGCGGACCTGTCACCCCTCCACTTT
TRBJ2-7	TRBV7-9	-	many	CASSNPVPPSGVGYEQYF	TGTGCCAGCAGCAATCCCGTCCCCCCATCGGGGGTCGGCTACGAGCAGTACTTC
TRBJ2-7	TRBV7-8	-	many	CASSSGQNPYEQYF	TGTGCCAGCAGCTCAGGACAGAACCCCTACGAGCAGTACTTC
TRBJ2-7	TRBV7-8	TRBD2	many	CASSPEQREGHYEQYF	TGTGCCAGCAGCCCCGAGCAGCGGGAGGGCCACTACGAGCAGTACTTC
TRBJ1-2	TRBV11-2	-	-	CASSLYKGYTF	TGTGCCAGCAGCTTATATAAGGGCTACACCTTC
TRBJ1-1	TRBV3-1	-	many	CASSHPSLGGKSEAFF	TGTGCCAGCAGCCATCCATCCCTCGGGGGGAAGTCTGAAGCTTTCTTT
TRBJ2-1	TRBV24-1	TRBD1	many	CATSKTGPVDEQFF	TGTGCCACCAGTAAGACAGGGCCGGTCGATGAGCAGTTCTTC
TRBJ1-2	TRBV20-1	TRBD1	few	CSAAMTGGDYGYTF	TGCAGTGCTGCCATGACAGGGGGGGACTATGGCTACACCTTC
TRBJ2-1	TRBV30	TRBD2	-	CAWSVWTSGGNEQFF	TGTGCCTGGAGTGTATGGACTAGCGGGGGAAATGAGCAGTTCTTC
TRBJ2-1	TRBV20-1	TRBD1	many	CSARDSGQWVNEQFF	TGCAGTGCTAGAGATTCGGGACAGTGGGTCAATGAGCAGTTCTTC
TRBJ1-5	TRBV27	-	many	CASRGINQPQHF	TGTGCCAGCAGGGGTATCAATCAGCCCCAGCATTTT
TRBJ2-7	TRBV20-1	-	many	CSARDWAGSPYEQYF	TGCAGTGCTAGAGATTGGGCGGGGAGCCCCTACGAGCAGTACTTC
TRBJ2-3	TRBV7-2	-	many	CASRTGTLGDTQYF	TGTGCCAGCAGAACCGGGACGTTAGGAGATACGCAGTATTTT
TRBJ2-1	TRBV12-3/TRBV12-4	-	many	CAGKISSYNEQFF	TGTGCCGGAAAAATAAGCTCCTACAATGAGCAGTTCTTC
TRBJ2-7	TRBV3-1	-	many	CASRPRAGSSYEQYF	TGTGCCAGCAGGCCCCGGGCAGGGAGCTCCTACGAGCAGTACTTC
TRBJ1-5	TRBV20-1	-	few	CSARDGLNQPQHF	TGCAGTGCTAGGGACGGACTTAATCAGCCCCAGCATTTT
TRBJ2-3	TRBV7-2	-	many	CASRQITDTQYF	TGTGCCAGCAGGCAGATCACAGATACGCAGTATTTT